These 22 T cell receptor beta chains were all obtained from the same sample, sequenced in a study of blood T cell repertoires in COVID-19. TCRdb's table, derived via immunoSEQ multiplex PCR, lists solely in-frame clones and lacks some. This sample has approximately 97,000 clones; roughly 92% occur once, and the top ten carry 1.5% to 2.5%. The source material was peripheral blood. The receptor source for this set is a woman aged 45 to 65 with COVID-19, enrolled during active disease.

The chain carries TRBV2 and TRBJ1-5; D perhaps matches TRBD1 (5 bases). The CDR3 spans 12 residues. V was trimmed by 5 bases and J by 4 bases, leaving 6 bases between them. CDR1 and CDR2 from the germline V gene are SNHLY and FYNNEI. In DNA form, the CDR3 reads TGTGCCAGCAGTCCAGGGAATCAGCCCCAGCATTTT. It encodes CASSPGNQPQHF.

J is TRBJ1-2 and V is TRBV18, with D perhaps matching TRBD1 (6 bases). Per the germline V gene, CDR1 is KGHSH and CDR2 is LQKENI. Trimming removed 5 bases from V and 5 bases from J, with 18 bases in between. The CDR3 has 15 amino acids. In DNA form, the CDR3 reads TGTGCCAGCTCATCCTCCCGCAGGGGATGGTATGGCTACACCTTC. This gives the protein CASSSSRRGWYGYTF.

This sequence joins TRBV14 and TRBJ2-7; possible D gene TRBD2, 6 bases. CDR1 and CDR2 (germline): SGHDN, FVKESK. Trimming stripped 1 base from V and 0 bases from J, with 13 bases between. The CDR3 runs to 16 residues. CDR3 DNA: TGTGCCAGCAGCCAAGCCCAGCGGGTCAGCTCCTACGAGCAGTACTTC. Amino acid sequence: CASSQAQRVSSYEQYF.

The chain couples TRBV7-2 to TRBJ1-1, with no clear D. V dropped 5 bases and J dropped 5 bases, with 12 bases sitting between them. CDR1 is SGHTA and CDR2 is FQGNSA in the germline V gene. The CDR3 totals 13 residues. The CDR3 DNA is TGTGCCAGCAGCCTCCAGTGGAGAACTGAAGCTTTCTTT. As protein: CASSLQWRTEAFF.

The chain joins TRBV6-5 to TRBJ1-2; possible D gene TRBD1, 6 bases. This CDR3 spans 14 amino acids. V lost 6 bases and J 0 bases, leaving 11 bases between the germline ends. Germline CDR1 reads MNHEY; CDR2 reads SVGAGI. This CDR3 reads CASRMTGTNYGYTF. DNA for the CDR3: TGTGCCAGCAGGATGACAGGTACTAACTATGGCTACACCTTC.

This chain uses TRBV29-1 with TRBJ1-4, with 8 positions matching TRBD1. After removal of 6 bases from V and 8 bases from J, the junction contained 8 bases not matched to a gene. Germline CDR1 is SQVTM and CDR2 is ANQGSEA. This CDR3 has 13 residues. Here the CDR3 DNA reads TGCAGCGTACTAGACAGGGGTTACGAAAAACTGTTTTTT. Amino acid sequence: CSVLDRGYEKLFF.

J is TRBJ2-2 and V is TRBV19, with D tentatively TRBD1 (6 bases). The germline gives CDR1 LNHDA, CDR2 SQIVND (reference sequence). The CDR3 has 15 residues. The V end was cut by 3 bases, the J end by 5 bases, with 13 bases between. In nucleotides, the CDR3 is TGTGCCAGTAGTATCAGGCCAGGGGTTACCGGGGAGCTGTTTTTT. This translates into CASSIRPGVTGELFF.

J is TRBJ1-5 and V is TRBV19, with D possibly matching TRBD1 (6 bases). The CDR3 loop spans 16 amino acids. Germline CDR1 and CDR2: LNHDA and SQIVND (reference sequence). Trimming shortened V by 4 bases and J by 3 bases, and 16 bases separated the two germline ends. Written as DNA, the CDR3 is TGTGCCAGTAGTAGGTCCGACAGGAGAATCAATCAGCCCCAGCATTTT. Protein sequence: CASSRSDRRINQPQHF.

The V gene is TRBV25-1, the J gene TRBJ2-7, with TRBD1 as a possible D gene (5 bases). V lost 7 bases, J lost 1 base, and 8 bases lay in between. Germline V gene lookup returns CDR1 MGHDK and CDR2 SYGVNS. The CDR3 runs to 12 residues. The CDR3 is CASTRQSYEQYF. The CDR3 DNA sequence: TGTGCCAGCACACGACAGTCCTACGAGCAGTACTTC.

The gene calls are TRBV5-1 and TRBJ2-1, with 8 bases fitting TRBD2. Germline lookup yields CDR1 SGHRS and CDR2 YFSETQ. The CDR3 totals 15 residues. The V and J ends lost 4 bases and 5 bases, in that order; junction bases with no gene match: 8. The CDR3 nucleotides are TGCGCCAGCAGCCCAGCGGGGGCCTACGACAATGAGCAGTTCTTC. It is translated as CASSPAGAYDNEQFF.

This chain connects TRBV7-2 to TRBJ1-2; D unclear. The germline gives CDR1 SGHTA, CDR2 FQGNSA. V lost 2 bases and J 5 bases, leaving 15 bases between the germline ends. This CDR3 is built from 15 residues. This CDR3 reads CASSLMLGLPYGYTF. As DNA, the CDR3 is TGTGCCAGCAGCTTAATGTTAGGACTTCCATATGGCTACACCTTC. The variable domain in full, with the rest retrieved from reference TRBV7-2 and TRBJ1-2, is GAGVSQSPSNKVTEKGKDVELRCDPISGHTALYWYRQSLGQGLEFLIYFQGNSAPDKSGLPSDRFSAERTGGSVSTLTIQRTQQEDSAVYLCASSLMLGLPYGYTFGSGTRLTVV.

A single count supports this clone. V usage is TRBV5-1 and J usage is TRBJ2-5, with 9 bases fitting TRBD1. The CDR3 has 16 residues. V was pared by 4 bases and J by 4 bases, with 11 bases of the junction left unmatched. The V gene's germline CDR1 is SGHRS and CDR2 YFSETQ. CDR3 DNA: TGCGCCAGCAGCCCCCGGACAGGGGTAAGGGGAGAGACCCAGTACTTC. It is translated as CASSPRTGVRGETQYF.

The J gene is TRBJ1-1, the V gene TRBV25-1; D uncertain. The CDR3 has 14 amino acids. CDR1 and CDR2 (germline): MGHDK, SYGVNS. The V and J ends lost 0 bases and 0 bases respectively, with 5 bases between them. The CDR3 sequence is CASSEYGMNTEAFF. CDR3 nucleotide sequence: TGTGCCAGCAGTGAATACGGGATGAACACTGAAGCTTTCTTT.

This rearrangement joins TRBV5-6 to TRBJ1-2; D perhaps matches TRBD1 (5 bases). The V gene lost 4 bases and the J gene lost 5 bases, with 9 bases spanning the gap. The CDR3 sequence is 12 residues long. CDR1 and CDR2 from the germline V gene are SGHDT and YYEEEE. The CDR3 DNA sequence: TGTGCCAGCAGCACTCCAGGGTATGGCTACACCTTC. Residues: CASSTPGYGYTF.

The chain's CDR3 is CAISEAGAGNTEAFF. In nucleotides, the CDR3 is TGTGCCATCAGTGAAGCAGGGGCCGGGAACACTGAAGCTTTCTTT. The chain couples TRBV10-3 to TRBJ1-1; tentative D call: TRBD1 (6 bases). The germline CDR1 and CDR2 sequences are ENHRY and SYGVKD. V was shortened by 3 bases and J by 1 base, with 12 bases between the two germline ends. The CDR3 is made up of 15 amino acids.

This chain uses TRBV3-1 (or the pseudogene TRBV3-2) with TRBJ1-1, with 7 bases fitting TRBD1. CDR3 length: 15 residues. V shed 1 base, J shed 6 bases, and the junction held 8 bases outside the gene matches. Germline V gives CDR1 LGHDT, CDR2 YNNKEL (reference sequence). The CDR3 nucleotides read TGTGCCAGCAGCCAAGCGTACAGGGGTGGGTCTGAAGCTTTCTTT. Translation: CASSQAYRGGSEAFF.

This clone was picked up one time. The CDR3 coding sequence is TGTGCCAGCAGGGCCATAGGGGGAACCTATGGCTACACCTTC. Amino acids: CASRAIGGTYGYTF. The chain has TRBV2 and TRBJ1-2, with D possibly matching TRBD1 (6 bases). Deletions cut 6 bases from V and 4 bases from J, with 15 bases between. CDR1 and CDR2 (germline): SNHLY, FYNNEI. The CDR3 totals 14 residues.

The rearrangement uses TRBV7-9 and TRBJ1-2; D unclear. The CDR3 has 16 amino acids. Trimming removed 5 bases at V and 0 bases at J, with 16 bases between. Germline lookup yields CDR1 SEHNR and CDR2 FQNEAQ (reference sequence). The CDR3 DNA reads as TGTGCCAGCAGCCCATGGATCAGGCTTTCTAACTATGGCTACACCTTC. Protein product: CASSPWIRLSNYGYTF. The full variable domain, its missing parts supplied by reference TRBV7-9 and TRBJ1-2, is DTGVSQNPRHKITKRGQNVTFRCDPISEHNRLYWYRQTLGQGPEFLTYFQNEAQLEKSRLLSDRFSAERPKGSFSTLEIQRTEQGDSAMYLCASSPWIRLSNYGYTFGSGTRLTVV.

The genes are TRBV19 and TRBJ1-2; D unresolved. This CDR3 spans 15 amino acids. Germline CDR1 and CDR2: LNHDA and SQIVND (reference sequence). Trimming removed 3 bases from V and 3 bases from J, with 14 bases in between. CDR3 sequence: CASSISSPPDYGYTF. The CDR3 nucleotides are TGTGCCAGTAGTATTTCGTCCCCTCCCGACTATGGCTACACCTTC. The complete variable domain, with remaining parts taken from reference TRBV19 and TRBJ1-2, reads DGGITQSPKYLFRKEGQNVTLSCEQNLNHDAMYWYRQDPGQGLRLIYYSQIVNDFQKGDIAEGYSVSREKKESFPLTVTSAQKNPTAFYLCASSISSPPDYGYTFGSGTRLTVV.

The rearrangement links TRBV7-2 to TRBJ1-4; 11 bases map to TRBD1. The J segment lost 8 bases and the V segment lost 5 bases, leaving 7 bases of the junction unmatched. The germline V gene has CDR1 SGHTA and CDR2 FQGNSA. The CDR3 is 15 amino acids. This chain's CDR3 is CASSLGQGATEKLFF. In DNA, the CDR3 is TGTGCCAGCAGCCTCGGACAGGGGGCGACCGAAAAACTGTTTTTT.

The J gene is TRBJ1-2, the V gene TRBV6-5, with a tentative D call TRBD1 (5 bases). Trimming took 2 bases from V and 2 from J, leaving 9 bases between them. Germline-derived CDR1 and CDR2 are MNHEY and SVGAGI. There are 14 residues in the CDR3. DNA of the CDR3: TGTGCCAGCAGTTACACAGGACTAAACTATGGCTACACCTTC. This sequence encodes CASSYTGLNYGYTF.

This chain links TRBV4-2 with TRBJ1-5; D is unresolved. CDR1 is LGHNA, CDR2 YNFKEQ, per germline. V was pared by 0 bases and J by 2 bases, with 8 bases between. The CDR3 covers 15 residues. This CDR3 reads CASSQEGSGNQPQHF. The CDR3 region has the DNA TGTGCCAGCAGCCAAGAGGGCTCCGGCAATCAGCCCCAGCATTTT.